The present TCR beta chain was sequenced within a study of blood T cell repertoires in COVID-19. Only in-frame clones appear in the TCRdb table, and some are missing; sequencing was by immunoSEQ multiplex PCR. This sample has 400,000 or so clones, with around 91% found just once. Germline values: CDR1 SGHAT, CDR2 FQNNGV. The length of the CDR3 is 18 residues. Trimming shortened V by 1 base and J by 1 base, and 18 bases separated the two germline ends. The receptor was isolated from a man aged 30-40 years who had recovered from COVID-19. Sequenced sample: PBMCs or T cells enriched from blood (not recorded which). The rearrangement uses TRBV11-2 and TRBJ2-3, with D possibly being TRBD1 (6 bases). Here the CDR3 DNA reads TGTGCCAGCAGCTTAGTAGGGGGATTAGTGGGGGGCACAGATACGCAGTATTTT. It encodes CASSLVGGLVGGTDTQYF.